The source of this T cell receptor (beta chain) is a study of cytomegalovirus exposure and HLA in healthy donors. Amplification used 60 Vbeta primers and 13 Jbeta primers. This table comes from immunoSEQ multiplex PCR, and its TCRdb copy is limited to in-frame clones, with some not included. The table lists more than 80,000 clones, more than 60% of them singletons, with roughly 6% in the top ten. The sequence was obtained from a woman in her fifties or sixties in good health and CMV-seropositive. Sequenced sample: PBMCs.

In DNA form, the CDR3 reads TGTGCCAGCAGCTTACACAGGGATCTCTGGGGAAACACCATATATTTT. It codes for CASSLHRDLWGNTIYF. V is TRBV7-9 and J is TRBJ1-3, with D maybe TRBD1 (6 bases). V was cut by 2 bases and J by 4 bases, with 15 bases left in between. Germline CDR1 and CDR2: SEHNR and FQNEAQ (reference sequence). The CDR3 covers 16 residues. The full variable domain, its missing parts supplied by reference TRBV7-9 and TRBJ1-3, is DTGVSQNPRHKITKRGQNVTFRCDPISEHNRLYWYRQTLGQGPEFLTYFQNEAQLEKSRLLSDRFSAERPKGSFSTLEIQRTEQGDSAMYLCASSLHRDLWGNTIYFGEGSWLTVV.